This entry concerns a single TCR beta chain. Antigen unknown. All of the donors resided in Nashville, Tennessee, and each was a Caucasian adult. Authors' methods: ImmunoSEQ supplied junction-only sequences lacking quality scores, so filtering was different. Clones were read by immunoSEQ multiplex PCR, and TCRdb kept only the in-frame ones, dropping some. V and J calls and clone size follow that table, whereas D and trimming were derived from the DNA. The sample holds over a million clones, around 78% seen once. This sample stems from a study of shared clonotypes between healthy human individuals. General study results and limits: Memory subsets had estimated richness that was generally smaller than that of naive subsets.

Germline V gene sequence: CDR1 MNHEY, CDR2 SMNVEV (reference sequence). The CDR3 length is 17 residues. The trim removed 3 bases at V and 3 bases at J, leaving 6 bases unmatched. Sequencing was done on a sample of memory CD4+ T cells from PBMCs. Regarding subset: CD45RA-negative fraction. This receptor was identified in a man aged 18-30 years in good health. Some clones in this sample may be carry-over from other donors' samples. The J gene is TRBJ2-7, the V gene TRBV27; TRBD2 matches at 15 bases. The CDR3 spells CASSFRTSGRDRYEQYF. In DNA, the CDR3 is TGTGCCAGCAGTTTTCGGACTAGCGGGAGGGACCGCTACGAGCAGTACTTC.